This T cell receptor (beta chain) is from a study of CD8+ T cells in alopecia areata. Study at large: A 6-month off-drug phase came after tofacitinib, which had lasted 6 to 18 months.

With respect to this clone: Its antigen is undetermined.

The V segment lost 7 bases and the J segment 10 bases; nucleotides outside the gene matches: 7. The germline V gene has CDR1 SGHTA and CDR2 FQGNSA. The CDR3 is made up of 13 amino acids. Indicated treatment: oral pan-JAK inhibitor, 5-10 mg twice daily. Whole-study findings and limits: Lesional scalp displayed greater clonality than normal scalp, most notably in alopecia totalis/universalis.

Following extraction, RNA underwent reverse transcription to cDNA, which served as the sequencing template. TCRdb's copy holds only in-frame clones and misses some; the assay was immunoSEQ multiplex PCR. The table has 90,000 or so clones, around 47% seen once. This receptor was identified in a human donor with alopecia areata. This sequence joins TRBV7-2 and TRBJ2-1, with TRBD2 matching 10 bases. The sequencing used CD8+ T cells sorted from blood, collected at week 24, from a patient treated with tofacitinib. The CDR3 sequence is CASTLAGVEEQFF. The CDR3 nucleotides are TGTGCCAGCACCCTAGCGGGAGTAGAAGAGCAGTTCTTC. The full variable domain, in which reference TRBV7-2 and TRBJ2-1 provide the parts outside the CDR3, is GAGVSQSPSNKVTEKGKDVELRCDPISGHTALYWYRQSLGQGLEFLIYFQGNSAPDKSGLPSDRFSAERTGGSVSTLTIQRTQQEDSAVYLCASTLAGVEEQFFGPGTRLTVL.